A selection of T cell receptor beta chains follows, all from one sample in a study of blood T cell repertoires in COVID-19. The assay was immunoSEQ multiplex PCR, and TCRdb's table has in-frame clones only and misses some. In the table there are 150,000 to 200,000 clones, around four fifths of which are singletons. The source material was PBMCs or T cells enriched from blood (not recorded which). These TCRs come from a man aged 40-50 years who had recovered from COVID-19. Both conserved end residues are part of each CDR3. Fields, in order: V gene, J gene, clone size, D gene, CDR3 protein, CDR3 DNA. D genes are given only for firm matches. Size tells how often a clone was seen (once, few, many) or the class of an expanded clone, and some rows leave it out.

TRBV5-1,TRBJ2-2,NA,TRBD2,CASSLPGLAGSGGELFF,TGCGCCAGCAGCTTGCCCGGACTAGCGGGGTCTGGCGGGGAGCTGTTTTTT
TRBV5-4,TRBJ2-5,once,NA,CASSSGQLQETQYF,TGTGCCAGCAGTTCCGGACAGTTACAAGAGACCCAGTACTTC
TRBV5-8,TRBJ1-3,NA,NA,CASSLELAGDGNTIYF,TGTGCCAGCAGCTTGGAATTGGCAGGGGATGGAAACACCATATATTTT
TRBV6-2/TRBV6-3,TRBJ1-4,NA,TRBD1,CASSINRDSPSGPNEKLFF,TGTGCCAGCAGTATCAACCGGGACAGTCCCTCTGGGCCCAATGAAAAACTGTTTTTT
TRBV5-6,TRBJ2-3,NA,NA,CASSFGGTDTQYF,TGTGCCAGCAGCTTCGGAGGCACAGATACGCAGTATTTT
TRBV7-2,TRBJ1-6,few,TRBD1,CASSFTTGQGSPLHF,TGTGCCAGCAGCTTCACCACGGGACAGGGCTCACCCCTCCACTTT
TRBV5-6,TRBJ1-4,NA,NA,CASRKGRPNEKLFF,TGTGCCAGCAGGAAAGGCAGGCCGAATGAAAAACTGTTTTTT
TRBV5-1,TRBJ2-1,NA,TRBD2,CASGTSGTDNEQFF,TGCGCCAGCGGGACTAGCGGGACTGATAATGAGCAGTTCTTC
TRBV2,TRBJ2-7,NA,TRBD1,CASSGTGNPYEQYF,TGTGCCAGCAGCGGGACAGGGAATCCCTACGAGCAGTACTTC
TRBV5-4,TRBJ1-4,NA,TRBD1,CASSLGGQGNEKLFF,TGTGCCAGCAGCCTGGGCGGACAGGGAAATGAAAAACTGTTTTTT
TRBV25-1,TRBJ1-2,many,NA,CASSEWGNYGYTF,TGTGCCAGCAGTGAATGGGGCAACTATGGCTACACCTTC
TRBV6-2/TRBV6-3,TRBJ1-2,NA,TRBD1,CASSYSTGTGDANYGYTF,TGTGCCAGCAGTTATTCGACCGGGACAGGGGACGCTAACTATGGCTACACCTTC
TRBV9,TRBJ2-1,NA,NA,CASSPIGSALGNEQFF,TGTGCCAGCAGCCCCATCGGGAGCGCGCTAGGAAATGAGCAGTTCTTC
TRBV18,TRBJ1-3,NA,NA,CASSPGAGNTIYF,TGTGCCAGCTCACCGGGGGCAGGAAACACCATATATTTT
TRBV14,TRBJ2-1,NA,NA,CASSQDRLINEQFF,TGTGCCAGCAGCCAAGATCGACTGATTAATGAGCAGTTCTTC
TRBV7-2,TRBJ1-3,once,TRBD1,CASRSTGAGNTIYF,TGTGCCAGCAGGTCCACAGGGGCTGGAAACACCATATATTTT
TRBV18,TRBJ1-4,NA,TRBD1,CASSPGQGGLTNEKLFF,TGTGCCAGCTCACCCGGACAGGGAGGCCTTACTAATGAAAAACTGTTTTTT
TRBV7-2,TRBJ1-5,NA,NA,CASSSYGGGGGQPQHF,TGTGCCAGCAGCTCGTACGGCGGGGGCGGCGGTCAGCCCCAGCATTTT
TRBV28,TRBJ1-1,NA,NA,CASSLVTGNAEAFF,TGTGCCAGCAGTTTAGTAACAGGGAACGCTGAAGCTTTCTTT
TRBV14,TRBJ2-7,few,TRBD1,CASSQGRQGWYEQYF,TGTGCCAGCAGCCAAGGGAGACAGGGGTGGTACGAGCAGTACTTC
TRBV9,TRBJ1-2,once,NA,CASSVGGKANYGYTF,TGTGCCAGCAGCGTAGGCGGGAAAGCTAACTATGGCTACACCTTC
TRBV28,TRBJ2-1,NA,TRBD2,CASSPEAGDFNNEQFF,TGTGCCAGCAGTCCAGAAGCGGGAGATTTCAACAATGAGCAGTTCTTC
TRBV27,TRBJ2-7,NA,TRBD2,CASSLTSGSYEQYF,TGTGCCAGCAGTTTGACTAGCGGGAGCTACGAGCAGTACTTC
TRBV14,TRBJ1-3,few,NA,CASSPMYPSGNTIYF,TGTGCCAGCAGCCCTATGTACCCCTCTGGAAACACCATATATTTT
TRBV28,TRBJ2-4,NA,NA,CASTSGARTVPIQYF,TGTGCCAGCACCTCAGGAGCTCGGACAGTGCCCATTCAGTACTTC
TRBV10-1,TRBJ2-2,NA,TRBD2,CASSKTSGSPVAGELFF,TGCGCCAGCTCCAAGACTAGCGGGAGCCCCGTTGCCGGGGAGCTGTTTTTT
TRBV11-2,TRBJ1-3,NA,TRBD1,CASSLPGQGGNTIYF,TGTGCCAGCAGCTTACCGGGACAGGGGGGAAACACCATATATTTT
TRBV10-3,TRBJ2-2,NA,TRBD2,CAIKAASGGNTGELFF,TGTGCCATCAAAGCTGCTAGCGGGGGGAACACCGGGGAGCTGTTTTTT
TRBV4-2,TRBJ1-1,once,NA,CASSQDQTTRDTEAFF,TGTGCCAGCAGCCAAGATCAAACAACGCGGGACACTGAAGCTTTCTTT
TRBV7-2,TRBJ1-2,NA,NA,CASSRHAESGINGYTF,TGTGCCAGCAGCCGCCACGCGGAGTCAGGGATCAATGGCTACACCTTC
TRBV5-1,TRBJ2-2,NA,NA,CASSLSRINTGELFF,TGCGCCAGCAGCTTGTCGCGGATAAACACCGGGGAGCTGTTTTTT
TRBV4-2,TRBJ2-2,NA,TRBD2,CASSRVGLADTGELFF,TGTGCCAGCAGCCGAGTCGGACTAGCGGACACCGGGGAGCTGTTTTTT
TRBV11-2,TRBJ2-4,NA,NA,CASSFTHRNLAKNIQYF,TGTGCCAGCAGCTTTACCCACAGAAATTTAGCCAAAAACATTCAGTACTTC
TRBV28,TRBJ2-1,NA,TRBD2,CASGLAGAYNEQFF,TGTGCCAGCGGCCTAGCGGGAGCCTACAATGAGCAGTTCTTC
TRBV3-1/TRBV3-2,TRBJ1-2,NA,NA,CASSQGGWANYGYTF,TGTGCCAGCAGCCAAGGAGGGTGGGCTAACTATGGCTACACCTTC
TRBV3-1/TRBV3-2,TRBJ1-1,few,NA,CASSPRETEAFF,TGTGCCAGCAGCCCCCGGGAGACTGAAGCTTTCTTT
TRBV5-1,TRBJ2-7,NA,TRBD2,CASSFGGSLRDEQYF,TGCGCCAGCAGCTTTGGCGGGAGCCTCCGGGACGAGCAGTACTTC